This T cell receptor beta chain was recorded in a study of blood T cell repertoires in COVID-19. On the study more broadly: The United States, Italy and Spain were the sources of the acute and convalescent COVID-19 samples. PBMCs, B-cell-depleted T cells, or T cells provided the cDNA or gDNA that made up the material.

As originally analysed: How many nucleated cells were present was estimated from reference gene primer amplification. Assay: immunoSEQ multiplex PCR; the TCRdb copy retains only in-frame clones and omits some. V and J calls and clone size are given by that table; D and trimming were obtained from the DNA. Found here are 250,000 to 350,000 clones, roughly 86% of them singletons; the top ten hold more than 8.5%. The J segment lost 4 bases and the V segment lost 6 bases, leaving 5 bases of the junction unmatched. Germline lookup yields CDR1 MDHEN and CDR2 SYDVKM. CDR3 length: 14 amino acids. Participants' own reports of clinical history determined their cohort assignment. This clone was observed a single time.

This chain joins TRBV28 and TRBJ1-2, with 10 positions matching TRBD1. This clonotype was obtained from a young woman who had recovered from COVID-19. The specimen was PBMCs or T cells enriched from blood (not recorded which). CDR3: CASRPGTGAYGYTF. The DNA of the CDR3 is TGTGCCAGCAGGCCCGGGACAGGGGCCTATGGCTACACCTTC.